These T cell receptor beta chains were read from a single sample in a study of shared clonotypes between healthy human individuals. TCRdb's table, derived via immunoSEQ multiplex PCR, lists solely in-frame clones and lacks some. The sample yields a few million clones, more than 80% seen once. The sample was naive CD4+ T cells from PBMCs. The receptors derive from a man younger than 30 in good health. Some clones in this sample may be carry-over from other donors' samples. CDR3s include the opening cysteine and the closing phenylalanine or tryptophan. The D gene is left open where the match is weak. Clone size is shown for a subset of rows, as once, few, many or a class of expanded clone.

clone size: -
J gene: TRBJ2-2
D gene: TRBD2
V gene: TRBV5-4
CDR3 protein: CASSSGTSGNTGELFF
CDR3 DNA: TGTGCCAGCAGCAGCGGGACTAGCGGAAACACCGGGGAGCTGTTTTTT

clone size: -
J gene: TRBJ2-2
D gene: -
V gene: TRBV5-1
CDR3 protein: CASSYEGTGELFF
CDR3 DNA: TGCGCCAGCAGCTACGAGGGCACCGGGGAGCTGTTTTTT

clone size: -
J gene: TRBJ2-7
D gene: TRBD2
V gene: TRBV7-6
CDR3 protein: CASSTLAGGSYEQYF
CDR3 DNA: TGTGCCAGCAGCACCCTAGCGGGAGGCTCCTACGAGCAGTACTTC

clone size: -
J gene: TRBJ1-1
D gene: -
V gene: TRBV5-1
CDR3 protein: CASSFLPGQNTEAFF
CDR3 DNA: TGCGCCAGCAGCTTTCTCCCGGGACAAAACACTGAAGCTTTCTTT

clone size: -
J gene: TRBJ1-1
D gene: -
V gene: TRBV29-1
CDR3 protein: CSGEVHPGQANTEAFF
CDR3 DNA: TGCAGCGGTGAGGTTCATCCGGGACAAGCTAACACTGAAGCTTTCTTT

clone size: -
J gene: TRBJ1-2
D gene: -
V gene: TRBV4-1
CDR3 protein: CASSQVGDFRYTF
CDR3 DNA: TGCGCCAGCAGCCAAGTCGGGGACTTCCGCTACACCTTC

clone size: few
J gene: TRBJ2-2
D gene: -
V gene: TRBV14
CDR3 protein: CASRRTVNTGELFF
CDR3 DNA: TGTGCCAGCAGAAGGACAGTGAACACCGGGGAGCTGTTTTTT

clone size: -
J gene: TRBJ1-4
D gene: -
V gene: TRBV15
CDR3 protein: CATSRELQGGSEKLFF
CDR3 DNA: TGTGCCACCAGCAGGGAACTCCAGGGTGGTAGTGAAAAACTGTTTTTT

clone size: -
J gene: TRBJ2-1
D gene: -
V gene: TRBV19
CDR3 protein: CASSDGQSSYNEQFF
CDR3 DNA: TGTGCCAGTAGTGATGGACAGAGCTCCTACAATGAGCAGTTCTTC

clone size: -
J gene: TRBJ1-1
D gene: -
V gene: TRBV6-1
CDR3 protein: CASSTRGNTEAFF
CDR3 DNA: TGTGCCAGCAGTACCAGGGGAAACACTGAAGCTTTCTTT